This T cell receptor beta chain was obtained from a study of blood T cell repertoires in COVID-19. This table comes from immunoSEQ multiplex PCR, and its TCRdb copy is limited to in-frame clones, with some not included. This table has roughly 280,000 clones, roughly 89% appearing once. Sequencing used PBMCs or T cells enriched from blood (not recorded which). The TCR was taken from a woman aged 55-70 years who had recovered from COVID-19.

The CDR3 region has the DNA TGCGCCAGCAGCCAAACTCCGACAGGGGGGACGGATTCACCCCTCCACTTT. Translation gives CASSQTPTGGTDSPLHF. The genes are TRBV4-1 and TRBJ1-6; 9 bases line up with TRBD1. V lost 2 bases to trimming and J lost 8 bases; unmatched junction nucleotides: 10. The CDR3 loop spans 17 amino acids. Per germline, CDR1 MGHRA and CDR2 YSYEKL.